The TCR beta chain described here comes from a study of T cell clusters in autoimmune cytopenias. Background on the study: A median of roughly 53,000 TRB reads per sample yielded a median around 2,000 distinct clonotypes. Study-wide results and caveats: TRB repertoire shifts in secondary cytopenia and chronic lymphocytic leukemia mostly reflected lymphoma, not autoimmunity. Primary autoimmune cytopenia patients appeared to lack physiological T cell clusters present in healthy donors. Healthy donors had approximately 2.9-fold more exclusive TRB clusters than active autoimmune hepatitis patients.

TRB amplification used 200 to 250 ng of peripheral blood genomic DNA. Multiplex touch-down PCR amplified TRB using TRB-A and TRB-B pools in one tube. With the multiplex PCR reads reprocessed, TCRdb shows one record per CDR3 protein and no DNA. The sample is made up of almost 6,000 distinct CDR3 sequences, and the top ten hold 8.3% of it. Germline V CDR1 and CDR2: SGHVS, FNYEAQ. The CDR3 contains 15 residues. For this clonotype: Its target is unknown.

The sequence came from a human donor with an autoimmune cytopenia or autoimmune hepatitis (not recorded which). The chain is built from TRBV7-6 and TRBJ2-2. Sequencing was performed on peripheral blood. Here the CDR3 reads CASRISGGNTGELFF.